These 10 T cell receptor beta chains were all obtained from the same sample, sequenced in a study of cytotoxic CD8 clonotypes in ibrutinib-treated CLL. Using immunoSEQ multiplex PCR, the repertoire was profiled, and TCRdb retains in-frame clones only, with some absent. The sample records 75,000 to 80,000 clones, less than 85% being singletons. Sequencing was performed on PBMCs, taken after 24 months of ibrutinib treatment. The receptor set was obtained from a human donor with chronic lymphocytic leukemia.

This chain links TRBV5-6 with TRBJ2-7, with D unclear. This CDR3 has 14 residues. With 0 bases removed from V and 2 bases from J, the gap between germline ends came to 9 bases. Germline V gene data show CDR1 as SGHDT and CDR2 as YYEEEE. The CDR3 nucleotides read TGTGCCAGCAGCTTGGGCGGTTCTCCCTACGAGCAGTACTTC. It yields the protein CASSLGGSPYEQYF.

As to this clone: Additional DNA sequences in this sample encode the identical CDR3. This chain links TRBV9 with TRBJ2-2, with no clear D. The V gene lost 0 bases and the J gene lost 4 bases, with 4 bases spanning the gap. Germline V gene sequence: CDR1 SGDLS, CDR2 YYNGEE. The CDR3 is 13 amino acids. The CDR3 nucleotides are TGTGCCAGCAGCGTAGGGGGCACCGGGGAGCTGTTTTTT. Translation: CASSVGGTGELFF.

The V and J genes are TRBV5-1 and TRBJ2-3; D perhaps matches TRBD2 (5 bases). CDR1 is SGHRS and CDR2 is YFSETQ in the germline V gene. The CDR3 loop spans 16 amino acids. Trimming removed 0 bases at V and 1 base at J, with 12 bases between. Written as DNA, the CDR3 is TGCGCCAGCAGCTTGGGTACGGGAAGGGGCACAGATACGCAGTATTTT. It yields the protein CASSLGTGRGTDTQYF.

CDR3 nucleotide sequence: TGTGCCATCAGTGGGGGGTTAGGCCAGATCGGAGACGAGCAGTACTTC. Amino acids: CAISGGLGQIGDEQYF. This chain joins TRBV10-3 and TRBJ2-7; D possibly matches TRBD1 or TRBD2 (5 bases each). This CDR3 region has 16 residues. The germline CDR1 and CDR2 sequences are ENHRY and SYGVKD. V gave up 4 bases and J gave up 5 bases, with 21 bases separating them.

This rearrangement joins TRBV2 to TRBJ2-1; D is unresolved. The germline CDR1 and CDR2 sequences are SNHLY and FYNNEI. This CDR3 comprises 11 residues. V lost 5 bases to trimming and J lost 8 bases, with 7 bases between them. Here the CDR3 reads CASSRGDEQFF. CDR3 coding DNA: TGTGCCAGCAGTCGCGGCGATGAGCAGTTCTTC.

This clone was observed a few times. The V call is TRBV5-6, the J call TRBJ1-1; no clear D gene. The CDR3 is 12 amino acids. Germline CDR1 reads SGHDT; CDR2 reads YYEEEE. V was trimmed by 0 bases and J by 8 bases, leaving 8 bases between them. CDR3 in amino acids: CASSLAWGEAFF. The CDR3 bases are TGTGCCAGCAGCTTGGCCTGGGGAGAAGCTTTCTTT.

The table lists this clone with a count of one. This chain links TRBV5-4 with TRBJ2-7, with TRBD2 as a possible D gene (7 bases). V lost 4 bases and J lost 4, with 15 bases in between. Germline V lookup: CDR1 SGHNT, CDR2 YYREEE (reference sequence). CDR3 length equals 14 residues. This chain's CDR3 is CASSRGGGVYEQYF. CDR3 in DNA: TGTGCCAGCAGCCGCGGCGGGGGCGTGTACGAGCAGTACTTC.

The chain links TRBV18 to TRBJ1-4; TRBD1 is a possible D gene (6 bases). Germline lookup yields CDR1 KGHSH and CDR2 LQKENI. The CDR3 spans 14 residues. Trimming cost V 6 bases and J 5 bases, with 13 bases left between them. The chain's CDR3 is CASSLDSLNEKLFF. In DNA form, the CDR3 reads TGTGCCAGCTCTTTGGACAGCCTAAATGAAAAACTGTTTTTT.

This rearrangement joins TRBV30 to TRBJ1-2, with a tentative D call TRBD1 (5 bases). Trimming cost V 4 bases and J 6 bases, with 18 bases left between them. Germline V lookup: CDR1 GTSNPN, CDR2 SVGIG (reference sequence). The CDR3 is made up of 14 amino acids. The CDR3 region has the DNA TGTGCCTGGACAGGCCGAAGACGGGGCGATGGCTACACCTTC. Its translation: CAWTGRRRGDGYTF.

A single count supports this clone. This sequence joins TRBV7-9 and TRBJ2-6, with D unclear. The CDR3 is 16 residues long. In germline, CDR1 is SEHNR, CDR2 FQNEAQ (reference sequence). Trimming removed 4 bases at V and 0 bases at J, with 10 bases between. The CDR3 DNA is TGTGCCAGCAGCTCTCGCGGTAGCTCTGGGGCCAACGTCCTGACTTTC. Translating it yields CASSSRGSSGANVLTF.